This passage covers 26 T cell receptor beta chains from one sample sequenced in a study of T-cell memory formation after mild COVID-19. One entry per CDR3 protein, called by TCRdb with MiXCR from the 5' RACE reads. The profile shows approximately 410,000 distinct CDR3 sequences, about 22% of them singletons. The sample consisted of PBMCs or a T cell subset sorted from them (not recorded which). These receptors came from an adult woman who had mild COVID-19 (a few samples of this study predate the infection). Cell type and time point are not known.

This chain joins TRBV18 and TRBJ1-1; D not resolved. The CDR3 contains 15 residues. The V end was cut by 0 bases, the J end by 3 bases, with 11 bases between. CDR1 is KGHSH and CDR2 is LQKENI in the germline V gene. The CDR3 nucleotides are TGTGCCAGCTCACCACCCAGACCCCGGGACACTGAAGCTTTCTTT. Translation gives CASSPPRPRDTEAFF.

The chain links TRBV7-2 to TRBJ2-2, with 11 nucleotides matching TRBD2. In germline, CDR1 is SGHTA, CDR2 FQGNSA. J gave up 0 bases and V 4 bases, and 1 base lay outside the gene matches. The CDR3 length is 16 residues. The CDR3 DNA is TGTGCCAGCAGCTCACTAGCGGGGGCGAACACCGGGGAGCTGTTTTTT. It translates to CASSSLAGANTGELFF. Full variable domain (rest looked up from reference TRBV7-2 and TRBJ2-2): GAGVSQSPSNKVTEKGKDVELRCDPISGHTALYWYRQSLGQGLEFLIYFQGNSAPDKSGLPSDRFSAERTGGSVSTLTIQRTQQEDSAVYLCASSSLAGANTGELFFGEGSRLTVL.

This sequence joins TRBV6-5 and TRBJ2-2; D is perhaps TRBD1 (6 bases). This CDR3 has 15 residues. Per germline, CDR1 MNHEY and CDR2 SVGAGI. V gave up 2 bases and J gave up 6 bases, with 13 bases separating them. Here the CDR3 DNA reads TGTGCCAGCAGTTACCGGGCAGGGGAATCCGGGGAGCTGTTTTTT. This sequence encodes CASSYRAGESGELFF.

The CDR3 spells CASSPRRTKNTEAFF. The CDR3 DNA follows: TGTGCCAGCAGTCCCCGACGGACTAAGAACACTGAAGCTTTCTTT. The gene calls are TRBV27 and TRBJ1-1; no firm D call. Germline assignment: CDR1 MNHEY and CDR2 SMNVEV (reference sequence). This CDR3 comprises 15 residues. Trimming shortened V by 5 bases and J by 1 base, and 14 bases separated the two germline ends.

The CDR3, as DNA: TGTGCCAGCAGCTCCAGCGGGTGGAGGACAGATACGCAGTATTTT. It translates to CASSSSGWRTDTQYF. This chain joins TRBV5-4 and TRBJ2-3, with D possibly TRBD2 on 6 matching bases. This CDR3 is built from 15 residues. Germline V lookup: CDR1 SGHNT, CDR2 YYREEE (reference sequence). The V end was cut by 3 bases, the J end by 3 bases, with 14 bases between.

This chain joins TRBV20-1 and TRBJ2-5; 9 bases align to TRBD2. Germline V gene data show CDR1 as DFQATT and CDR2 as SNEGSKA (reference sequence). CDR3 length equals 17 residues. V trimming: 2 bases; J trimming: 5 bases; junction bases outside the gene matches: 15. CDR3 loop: CSARRIGLAGIGETQYF. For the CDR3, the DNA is TGCAGTGCTAGAAGAATTGGGCTAGCGGGAATTGGGGAGACCCAGTACTTC.

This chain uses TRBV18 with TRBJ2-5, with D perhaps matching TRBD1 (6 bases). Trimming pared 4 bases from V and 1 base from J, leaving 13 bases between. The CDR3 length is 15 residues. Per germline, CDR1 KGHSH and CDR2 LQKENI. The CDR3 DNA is TGTGCCAGCTCACGGGAACAGGGTGGCCAAGAGACCCAGTACTTC. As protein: CASSREQGGQETQYF.

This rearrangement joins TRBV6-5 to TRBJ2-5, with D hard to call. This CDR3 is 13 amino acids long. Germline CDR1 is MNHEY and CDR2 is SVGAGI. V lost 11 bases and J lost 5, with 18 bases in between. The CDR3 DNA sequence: TGTGCCGCAGCACGCAGCATACGGGAGACCCAGTACTTC. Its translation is CAAARSIRETQYF.

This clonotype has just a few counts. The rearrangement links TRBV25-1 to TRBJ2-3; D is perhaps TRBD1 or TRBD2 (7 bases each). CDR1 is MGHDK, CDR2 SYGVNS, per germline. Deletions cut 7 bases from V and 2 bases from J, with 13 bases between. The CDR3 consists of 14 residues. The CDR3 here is CASTPGGVTDTQYF. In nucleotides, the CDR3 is TGTGCCAGCACCCCAGGGGGGGTCACAGATACGCAGTATTTT.

CDR3 in DNA: TGCGCCAGCATCCTCGGGACCGAGACTAACTATGGCTACACCTTC. Protein product: CASILGTETNYGYTF. The chain uses TRBV5-1 and TRBJ1-2, with D maybe TRBD1 (5 bases). V lost 6 bases and J lost 0, with 15 bases in between. The length of the CDR3 is 15 residues. Germline CDR1 reads SGHRS; CDR2 reads YFSETQ.

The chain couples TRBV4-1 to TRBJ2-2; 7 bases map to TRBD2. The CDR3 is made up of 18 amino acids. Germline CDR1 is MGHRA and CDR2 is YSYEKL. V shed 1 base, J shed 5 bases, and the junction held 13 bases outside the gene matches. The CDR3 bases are TGCGCCAGCAGCCAAGGGAATCTAGCGGTGATCGGGACCGGGGAGCTGTTTTTT. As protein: CASSQGNLAVIGTGELFF.

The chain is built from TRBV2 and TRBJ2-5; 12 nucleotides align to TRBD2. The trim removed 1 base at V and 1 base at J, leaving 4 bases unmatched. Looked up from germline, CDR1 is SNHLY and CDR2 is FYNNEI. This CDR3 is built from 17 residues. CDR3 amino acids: CASSEGTSGDRQETQYF. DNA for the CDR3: TGTGCCAGCAGTGAAGGGACTAGCGGGGACCGCCAAGAGACCCAGTACTTC.

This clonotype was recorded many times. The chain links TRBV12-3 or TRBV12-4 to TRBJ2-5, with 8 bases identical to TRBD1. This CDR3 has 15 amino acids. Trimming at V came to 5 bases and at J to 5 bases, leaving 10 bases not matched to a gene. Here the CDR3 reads CASSTRQGKGETQYF. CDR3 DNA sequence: TGTGCCAGCAGTACACGACAGGGGAAAGGGGAGACCCAGTACTTC.

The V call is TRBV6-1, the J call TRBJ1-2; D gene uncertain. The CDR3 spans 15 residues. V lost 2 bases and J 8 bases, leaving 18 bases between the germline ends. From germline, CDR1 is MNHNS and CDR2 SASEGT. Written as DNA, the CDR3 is TGTGCCAGCAGTGAATCCGGGCGTAACCTCAGAGGCTACACCTTC. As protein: CASSESGRNLRGYTF.

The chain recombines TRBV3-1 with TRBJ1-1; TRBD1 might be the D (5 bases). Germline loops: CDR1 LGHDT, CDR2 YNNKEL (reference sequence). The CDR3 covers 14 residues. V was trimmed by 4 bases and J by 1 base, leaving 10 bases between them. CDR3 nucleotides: TGTGCCAGCAGCCGCGACAGATCGAACACTGAAGCTTTCTTT. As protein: CASSRDRSNTEAFF.

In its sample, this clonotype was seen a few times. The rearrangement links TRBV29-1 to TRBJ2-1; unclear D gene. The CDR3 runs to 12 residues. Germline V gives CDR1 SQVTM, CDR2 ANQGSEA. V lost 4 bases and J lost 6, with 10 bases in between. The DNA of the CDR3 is TGCAGCGTTGCCGGCTCGATCAATGAGCAGTTCTTC. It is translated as CSVAGSINEQFF.

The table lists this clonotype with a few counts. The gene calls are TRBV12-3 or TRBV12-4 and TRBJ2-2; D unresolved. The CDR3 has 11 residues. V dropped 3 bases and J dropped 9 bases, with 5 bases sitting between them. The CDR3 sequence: CASSFTWELFF. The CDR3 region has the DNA TGTGCCAGCAGTTTTACATGGGAGCTGTTTTTT.

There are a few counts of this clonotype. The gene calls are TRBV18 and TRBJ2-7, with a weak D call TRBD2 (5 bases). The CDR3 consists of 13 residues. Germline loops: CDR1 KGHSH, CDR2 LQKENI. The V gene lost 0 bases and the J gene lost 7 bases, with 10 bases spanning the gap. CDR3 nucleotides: TGTGCCAGCTCACCACCGTCCCCGGGGGAGCAGTACTTC. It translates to CASSPPSPGEQYF.

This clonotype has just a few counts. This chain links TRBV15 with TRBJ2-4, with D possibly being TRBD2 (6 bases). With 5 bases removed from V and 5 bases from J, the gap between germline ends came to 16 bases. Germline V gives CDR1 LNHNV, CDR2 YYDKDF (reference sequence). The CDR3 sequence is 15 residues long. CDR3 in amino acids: CATSAGRNNQNIQYF. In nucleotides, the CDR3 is TGTGCCACCAGCGCGGGACGGAATAACCAAAACATTCAGTACTTC.

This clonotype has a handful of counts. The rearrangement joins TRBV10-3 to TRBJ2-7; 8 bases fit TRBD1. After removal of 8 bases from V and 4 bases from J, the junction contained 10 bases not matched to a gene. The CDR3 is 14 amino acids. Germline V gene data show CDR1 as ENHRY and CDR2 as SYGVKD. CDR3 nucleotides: TGTGCCATCGGACAGGGACCCGCGAGGTACGAGCAGTACTTC. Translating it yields CAIGQGPARYEQYF.

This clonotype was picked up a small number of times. CDR3 region: CSAPQGAGYTF. As DNA, the CDR3 is TGCAGTGCTCCCCAGGGGGCGGGCTACACCTTC. The chain is built from TRBV20-1 and TRBJ1-2; TRBD1 matches at 8 bases. The V gene's germline CDR1 is DFQATT and CDR2 SNEGSKA (reference sequence). The CDR3 length is 11 residues. V trimming: 5 bases; J trimming: 8 bases; junction bases outside the gene matches: 4.

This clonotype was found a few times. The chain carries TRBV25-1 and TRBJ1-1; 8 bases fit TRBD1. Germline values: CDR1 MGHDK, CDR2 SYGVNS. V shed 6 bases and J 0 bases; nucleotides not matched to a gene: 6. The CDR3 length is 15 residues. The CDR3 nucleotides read TGTGCCAGCAGGGATACAGGGGGGGTGAACACTGAAGCTTTCTTT. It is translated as CASRDTGGVNTEAFF.

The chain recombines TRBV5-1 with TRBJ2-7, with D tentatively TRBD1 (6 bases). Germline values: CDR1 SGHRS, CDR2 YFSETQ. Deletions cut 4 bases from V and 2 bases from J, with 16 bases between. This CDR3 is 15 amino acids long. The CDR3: CASSPSLDSPYEQYF. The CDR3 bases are TGCGCCAGCAGCCCCTCTTTGGACAGTCCCTACGAGCAGTACTTC.

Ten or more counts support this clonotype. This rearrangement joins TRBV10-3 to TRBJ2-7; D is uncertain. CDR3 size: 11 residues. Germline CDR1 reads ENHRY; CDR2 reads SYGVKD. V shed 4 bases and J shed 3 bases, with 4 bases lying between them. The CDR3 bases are TGTGCCATCAGTGCCGGCTACGAGCAGTACTTC. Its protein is CAISAGYEQYF.

The CDR3: CASSAQRSTDTQYF. CDR3 bases: TGTGCCAGCAGCGCACAGAGAAGCACAGATACGCAGTATTTT. This chain joins TRBV7-2 and TRBJ2-3; D gene unclear. CDR1 is SGHTA, CDR2 FQGNSA, per germline. The CDR3 is made up of 14 amino acids. V was clipped by 5 bases and J by 0 bases, with 9 bases between them.

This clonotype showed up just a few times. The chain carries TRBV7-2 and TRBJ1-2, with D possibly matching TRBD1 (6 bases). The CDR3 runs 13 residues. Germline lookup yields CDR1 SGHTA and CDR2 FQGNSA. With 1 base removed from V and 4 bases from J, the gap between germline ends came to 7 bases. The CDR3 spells CASSLEQGYGYTF. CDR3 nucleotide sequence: TGTGCCAGCAGCTTAGAACAGGGCTATGGCTACACCTTC.